This TCR beta chain was found in a study of T cell repertoires in ileal Crohn's disease. Study information: Postoperative therapy was given to about half: eleven to twelve thiopurines, 15 to 20 anti-TNF agents.

Points from the study as a whole: Mucosal expansions were suggested to be mainly CD8 T cells. Active smokers at surgery had more clonal expansions than non-smokers.

The table lists this clone with a count of one. Its antigen is not identified. Germline V gives CDR1 SGHTA, CDR2 FQGTGA. The CDR3 is 15 residues long. The V segment lost 5 bases and the J segment 3 bases; nucleotides outside the gene matches: 10. Generated by immunoSEQ multiplex PCR, the TCRdb table keeps only in-frame clones and is missing some. Among approximately 17,000 clones, roughly 85% were seen once, and the ten largest hold 10%. The sample was ileal tissue. The chain uses TRBV7-3 and TRBJ2-7; 7 positions match TRBD1. The TCR comes from an adult with Crohn's disease. For the CDR3, the DNA is TGTGCCAGCAGCCCTCGTGCAGGGGGTTTCTACGAGCAGTACTTC. It encodes CASSPRAGGFYEQYF.